This T cell receptor beta chain was identified during a study of graft-versus-host responses after intestinal transplantation. Study background: In this cohort, recipients had multivisceral, liver-intestinal, or isolated intestinal transplants. Induction with anti-thymocyte globulin, then tacrolimus and steroids for three to four years, was given to all recipients. Findings and limits, study-wide: Detected in recipient marrow were GvH clones, some of which were first observed in ileum or blood. Early declines in HvG clones that occurred post-transplant were associated with peak circulating GvH clone levels.

To note about this clone: Its specificity is unknown.

The CDR3 runs to 11 residues. Measured with immunoSEQ multiplex PCR; TCRdb has only the in-frame clones, and not every one. The repertoire includes about 100,000 clones, 87% of them detected once, and about 0.93% sits in the top ten. The receptor was derived from a human donor who was the organ donor for an intestinal transplant. The starting material was unstimulated CD4+ T cells sorted from spleen or lymph node cells, obtained before transplant. The J gene is TRBJ1-4, the V gene TRBV12-1. TRBV12-1 is an annotated pseudogene. The CDR3 coding sequence is TGTGCCAGCAGCTCCAAGGGTTTCCTGTTTTTT. Translating it yields CASSSKGFLFF.